This T cell receptor beta chain was identified during a study of OX40 agonist ivuxolimab in advanced cancers. Study-level background: Ivuxolimab is a fully human IgG2 antibody that activates OX40 (CD134). The study, taken as a whole, reports: Among T cells, CD8+ cells averaged more expanded clones than CD4+ cells. Specificity for antigen went undetermined in the expanded peripheral T cells.

This clone occurred a few times. Its matching antigen is unknown. The junction had 12 bases not matched to a gene; V was cut back by 2 bases and J by 8 bases. The CDR3 is made up of 16 amino acids. Germline assignment: CDR1 SGDLS and CDR2 YYNGEE. Generated by immunoSEQ multiplex PCR, the TCRdb table keeps only in-frame clones and is missing some. The profile shows just over 90,000 clones, approximately 92% of them singletons. The receptor's source is an adult with an advanced solid tumor such as melanoma, head and neck, liver or kidney cancer. The V call is TRBV9, the J call TRBJ1-4; 7 positions agree with TRBD1. The specimen was CD4+ or CD8+ T cells sorted from blood, collected in a trial of the OX40 agonist ivuxolimab. The CDR3 protein is CASSVMKGGVGEKLFF. DNA of the CDR3: TGTGCCAGCAGCGTTATGAAAGGGGGCGTTGGAGAAAAACTGTTTTTT.